Listed here are 10 T cell receptor beta chains from one sample, sequenced in a study of early T cells in non-severe SARS-CoV-2 infection. Via MiXCR, TCRdb re-called the 5' RACE reads, giving one row per CDR3 protein. The sample includes 55,000 to 65,000 distinct CDR3 sequences, roughly a tenth of them seen just once. The sample was whole blood. The receptors here all came from an adult who was a healthcare worker with PCR-confirmed SARS-CoV-2 infection or an uninfected control (not recorded which).

This clonotype was detected only a few times. The chain couples TRBV20-1 to TRBJ2-1; TRBD1 matches at 7 bases. Germline V gene data show CDR1 as DFQATT and CDR2 as SNEGSKA (reference sequence). CDR3 size: 15 residues. V gave up 3 bases and J gave up 2 bases; unmatched junction bases: 7. The CDR3 sequence: CSARFRQGPYNEQFF. Here the CDR3 DNA reads TGCAGTGCTAGGTTTAGACAGGGCCCCTACAATGAGCAGTTCTTC.

In its sample, this clonotype was seen a few times. The J gene is TRBJ1-2, the V gene TRBV3-1, with unresolved D. The germline CDR1 and CDR2 sequences are LGHDT and YNNKEL (reference sequence). There are 15 residues in the CDR3. The V end lost 0 bases, the J end lost 7 bases, and 15 bases lay between the germline ends. The CDR3 loop reads CASSQESGILTGYTF. The CDR3 coding sequence is TGTGCCAGCAGCCAAGAATCCGGTATATTGACTGGCTACACCTTC.

This clonotype was detected many times. The J gene is TRBJ1-5, the V gene TRBV12-3 or TRBV12-4, with D unresolved. V was trimmed by 3 bases and J by 2 bases, leaving 2 bases between them. The CDR3 is 12 residues long. The CDR3 sequence is CASSFRNQPQHF. The CDR3 region has the DNA TGTGCCAGCAGTTTCCGCAATCAGCCCCAGCATTTT.

This clonotype was found many times. The chain carries TRBV5-1 and TRBJ2-3, with D unclear. The germline V and J ends were trimmed by 0 bases and 6 bases, with 2 bases remaining between them. This CDR3 contains 11 residues. Looked up from germline, CDR1 is SGHRS and CDR2 is YFSETQ. The CDR3 loop reads CASSLEDTQYF. DNA of the CDR3: TGCGCCAGCAGCTTGGAGGATACGCAGTATTTT.

This clonotype was found many times. The chain employs TRBV2 and TRBJ1-2; possibly TRBD1 for D (5 bases). Trimming took 4 bases from V and 7 from J, leaving 10 bases between them. Germline CDR1 and CDR2: SNHLY and FYNNEI. CDR3 length equals 12 residues. CDR3 loop: CASSAREGGYTF. CDR3 DNA sequence: TGTGCCAGCAGTGCCAGGGAGGGTGGCTACACCTTC.

This clonotype was detected many times. In DNA form, the CDR3 reads TGTGCCAGCAGCCCGAAACCCGGGACAGTGGGCGGCTACACCTTC. It is translated as CASSPKPGTVGGYTF. The chain uses TRBV7-6 and TRBJ1-2, with TRBD1 matching over 7 bases. This CDR3 contains 15 residues. CDR1 is SGHVS and CDR2 is FNYEAQ in the germline V gene. The ends lost 5 bases at V and 8 bases at J; junction bases unmatched: 14. Looking up the rest from reference TRBV7-6 and TRBJ1-2 gives the full variable domain: GAGVSQSPRYKVTKRGQDVALRCDPISGHVSLYWYRQALGQGPEFLTYFNYEAQQDKSGLPNDRFSAERPEGSISTLTIQRTEQRDSAMYRCASSPKPGTVGGYTFGSGTRLTVV.

The chain joins TRBV7-2 to TRBJ1-4, with D uncertain. The CDR3 extends over 15 amino acids. Trimming removed 2 bases from V and 4 bases from J, with 11 bases in between. Germline V gene data show CDR1 as SGHTA and CDR2 as FQGNSA. The CDR3 nucleotides read TGTGCCAGCAGCTTATCTTCCGGGAATAATGAAAAACTGTTTTTT. Translating it yields CASSLSSGNNEKLFF.

This clonotype was counted between two and nine times. The gene calls are TRBV7-2 and TRBJ2-7; weak D call: TRBD2 (7 bases). Per the germline V gene, CDR1 is SGHTA and CDR2 is FQGNSA. The CDR3 covers 16 residues. V was cut by 1 base and J by 3 bases, with 16 bases left in between. DNA for the CDR3: TGTGCCAGCAGCTTAGATATAACAGGGAGGGTCTACGAGCAGTACTTC. It specifies CASSLDITGRVYEQYF. Drawing the rest from reference TRBV7-2 and TRBJ2-7, the complete variable domain is GAGVSQSPSNKVTEKGKDVELRCDPISGHTALYWYRQSLGQGLEFLIYFQGNSAPDKSGLPSDRFSAERTGGSVSTLTIQRTQQEDSAVYLCASSLDITGRVYEQYFGPGTRLTVT.

In its sample, this clonotype was seen a few times. The genes are TRBV20-1 and TRBJ1-1, with D tentatively TRBD1 (5 bases). CDR3 length: 14 residues. The V gene's germline CDR1 is DFQATT and CDR2 SNEGSKA (reference sequence). CDR3 loop: CSADIGGLNTEAFF. In DNA, the CDR3 is TGCAGCGCGGACATTGGGGGATTGAACACTGAAGCTTTCTTT.

The chain employs TRBV3-1 and TRBJ2-7, with D uncertain. The germline gives CDR1 LGHDT, CDR2 YNNKEL (reference sequence). The V end lost 2 bases, the J end lost 2 bases, and 10 bases lay between the germline ends. There are 14 residues in the CDR3. Written as DNA, the CDR3 is TGTGCCAGCAGCCAACTCGGATTTACCTACGAGCAGTACTTC. Amino acids: CASSQLGFTYEQYF.